This T cell receptor beta chain was captured in a study of glioma-infiltrating T cells. Whole-study results and caveats: Non-neoplastic patients had below-expected tissue-blood divergence, while all gliomas exceeded expectation.

Using RNA template, CDR3s of TCR alpha and beta were amplified with iRepertoire arm-PCR. Each CDR3 protein gets one entry after TCRdb re-called the multiplex PCR reads with MiXCR. The sample includes approximately 110,000 distinct CDR3 sequences, 20% to 25% seen only once; the top ten take 15%. The CDR3 contains 12 residues. CDR1 is MNHEY, CDR2 SMNVEV, per germline (reference sequence). Deletions cut 8 bases from V and 1 base from J, with 8 bases between. As regards this clonotype: Antigen specificity is unknown.

This receptor was taken from a human donor with low-grade glioma or glioblastoma, undergoing nonglioma brain surgery, or in good health (not recorded which). This chain links TRBV27 with TRBJ1-1; D gene ambiguous. The specimen sequenced was glioma tissue, nonneoplastic brain tissue, or PBMCs (not recorded which). The CDR3 nucleotides are TGTGCCAGCGGTCCCGCGAACACTGAAGCTTTCTTT. Protein: CASGPANTEAFF.